The source of this T cell receptor (beta chain) is a study of early T cells in non-severe SARS-CoV-2 infection (dated by TCRdb to the early 2020s). General notes on the study: Because TCR sequencing was done on bulk RNA from unsorted whole blood, the alpha and beta chains could not be paired.

In this sample, this clonotype turned up many times. Its cognate antigen has yet to be identified. Base qualities are not provided; no much larger clone lies one nucleotide away. This was a case-control study nested in a cohort of healthcare workers in London, UK, who had nasopharyngeal swab PCR tests and blood samples taken every week. Healthcare workers were recruited during the week of the UK lockdown, between 23 and 31 March 2020, and followed weekly for up to 16 weeks. Here is what the overall study found, with its caveats: Matching against VDJdb was skewed toward anti-spike CD8 responses, likely underestimated virus-specific expansions, and missed private and CD4 specificities.

The library relied on 5' RACE. TCRdb shows the sequencer as NextSeq 500. Unique molecular identifiers were attached to individual cDNA molecules in the TCR library protocol so that sequencing error and PCR bias could be corrected. Sequencing covered both TCR alpha and beta chains, and within each sample the abundances of alpha and beta sequences were tightly co-correlated. The authors' pipeline ran thus. Decombinator V4 was used to perform V gene, J gene and CDR3 annotation of TCR sequences. Expanded TCRs were defined as changing significantly between any two time points under a Poisson model with p below 0.0001. TCR abundances were normalised to the total number of TCRs sequenced per sample and were expressed as counts per million. MAIT TCRs were defined by TRAV1-2 paired with TRAJ12, TRAJ20 or TRAJ33, and iNKT TCRs by TRAV10 paired with TRAJ18. A search of VDJdb, accessed on 1 November 2021, was run for TCRs annotated to CMV, EBV and SARS-CoV-2, with TCRs annotated for multiple antigens excluded. TCRdb passed the public sequencing reads through fastp at Q25 and MiXCR, retaining productive beta sequences. Rows with one shared CDR3 protein collapse into an entry with the most common genes and DNA. None of the V and J calls come from the authors' own analysis; TCRdb made them. In all, the sample holds more than 60,000 distinct CDR3 sequences, and 12% of those were seen once. The ten largest clones represent around 2.8% of the sample.

Including cysteine and phenylalanine, the CDR3 has 14 amino acids. Of all the DNA, just the CDR3 is kept, 42 bases in frame from base 1. CDR1 SNHLY and CDR2 FYNNEI are derived from the germline V gene. V loses 5 bases at its end and J loses 6 bases; junction bases beyond the gene matches: 6. The TCR was taken from an adult who was a healthcare worker with PCR-confirmed SARS-CoV-2 infection or an uninfected control (not recorded which). The sequences come from whole blood, collected at baseline. Here the chain combines TRBV2 and TRBJ2-3, with 9 middle bases fitting TRBD1. CDR3 region: CASSPRTGADTQYF. The nucleotide sequence reads as follows: TGTGCCAGCAGTCCACGGACAGGGGCCGATACGCAGTATTTT.